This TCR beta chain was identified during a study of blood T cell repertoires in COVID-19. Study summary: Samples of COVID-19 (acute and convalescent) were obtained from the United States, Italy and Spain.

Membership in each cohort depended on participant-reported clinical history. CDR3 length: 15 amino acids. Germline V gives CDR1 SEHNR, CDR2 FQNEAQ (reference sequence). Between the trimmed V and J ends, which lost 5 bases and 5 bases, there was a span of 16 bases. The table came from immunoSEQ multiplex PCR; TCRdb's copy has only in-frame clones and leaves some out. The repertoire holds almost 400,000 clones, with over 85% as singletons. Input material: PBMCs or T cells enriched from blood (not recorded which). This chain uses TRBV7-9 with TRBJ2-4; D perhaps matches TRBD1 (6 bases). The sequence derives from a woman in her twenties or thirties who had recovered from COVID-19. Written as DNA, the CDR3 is TGTGCCAGCAGCCACACTGCAGGGGCCCAAAACATTCAGTACTTC. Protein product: CASSHTAGAQNIQYF.